This T cell receptor (beta chain) derives from a study of beta chain features in type 1 diabetes. Sorting based on CD45RO/CCR7/CD25/CD127/CD95/CD27 separated CD4+ naive, central memory, regulatory and stem cell-like memory cells. Sequenced material consisted of expressed TCRB transcripts (all of the isolated RNA was reverse transcribed). Data came from immunoSEQ multiplex PCR; TCRdb stores just in-frame clones and leaves some out. The repertoire holds 250,000 or so clones, roughly 14% seen once, with about 0.018% in the top ten. General study points: In all four CD4+ subsets, TCRB CDR3 length was significantly, moderately reduced in type 1 diabetes. A potential PCR bias toward shorter templates would be equal in patient and control samples.

The V end was cut by 6 bases, the J end by 6 bases, with 8 bases between. Germline CDR1 MNHNS, CDR2 SASEGT. The CDR3 extends over 11 amino acids. This clone has just a few counts. Antigen unknown. This sequence originates from a man aged 25 to 45 with type 1 diabetes. The rearrangement joins TRBV6-1 to TRBJ1-2; tentative D call: TRBD1 (6 bases). Input material: naive CD4+ T cells from blood. The CDR3 DNA reads as TGTGCCAGCAGACAGGGTAATGGCTACACCTTC. Translating it yields CASRQGNGYTF.